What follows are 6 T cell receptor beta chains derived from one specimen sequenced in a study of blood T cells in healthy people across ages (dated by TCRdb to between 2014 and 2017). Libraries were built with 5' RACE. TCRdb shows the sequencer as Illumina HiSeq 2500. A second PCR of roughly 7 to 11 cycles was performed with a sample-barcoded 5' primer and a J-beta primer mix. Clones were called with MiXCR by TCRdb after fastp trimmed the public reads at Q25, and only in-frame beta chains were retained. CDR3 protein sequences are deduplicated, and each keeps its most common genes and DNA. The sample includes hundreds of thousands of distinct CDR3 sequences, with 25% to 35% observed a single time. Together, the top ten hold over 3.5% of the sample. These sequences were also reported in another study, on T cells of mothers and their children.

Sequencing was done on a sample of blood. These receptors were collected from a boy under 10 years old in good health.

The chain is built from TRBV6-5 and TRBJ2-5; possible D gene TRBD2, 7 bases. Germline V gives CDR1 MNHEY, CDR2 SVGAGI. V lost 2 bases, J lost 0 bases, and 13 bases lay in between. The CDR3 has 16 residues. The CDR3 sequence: CASSYNEGGYQETQYF. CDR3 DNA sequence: TGTGCCAGCAGTTACAACGAGGGGGGGTACCAAGAGACCCAGTACTTC.

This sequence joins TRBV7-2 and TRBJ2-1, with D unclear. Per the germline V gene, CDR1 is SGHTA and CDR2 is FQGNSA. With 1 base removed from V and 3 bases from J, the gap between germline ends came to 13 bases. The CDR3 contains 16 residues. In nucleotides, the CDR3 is TGTGCCAGCAGCTTAGTAGGCGGCCCCCTCTACAATGAGCAGTTCTTC. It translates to CASSLVGGPLYNEQFF.

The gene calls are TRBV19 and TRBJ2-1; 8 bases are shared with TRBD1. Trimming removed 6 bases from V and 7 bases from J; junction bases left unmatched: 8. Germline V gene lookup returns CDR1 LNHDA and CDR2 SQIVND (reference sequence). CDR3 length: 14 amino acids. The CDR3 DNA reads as TGTGCCAGTAGGGACAGGGTGGGGATTAATGAGCAGTTCTTC. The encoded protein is CASRDRVGINEQFF.

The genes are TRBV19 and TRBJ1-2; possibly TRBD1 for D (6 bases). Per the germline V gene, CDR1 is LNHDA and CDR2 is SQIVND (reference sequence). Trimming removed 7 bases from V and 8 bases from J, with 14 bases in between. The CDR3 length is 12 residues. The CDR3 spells CASNPRGDGYTF. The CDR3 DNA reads TGTGCCAGTAACCCCAGGGGAGACGGCTACACCTTC.

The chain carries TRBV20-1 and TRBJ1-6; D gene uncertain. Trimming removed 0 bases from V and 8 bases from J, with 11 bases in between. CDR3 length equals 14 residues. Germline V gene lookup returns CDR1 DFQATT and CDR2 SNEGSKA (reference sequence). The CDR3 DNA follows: TGCAGTGCTAGAGATGGGGAGGCCCATTCACCCCTCCACTTT. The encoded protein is CSARDGEAHSPLHF.

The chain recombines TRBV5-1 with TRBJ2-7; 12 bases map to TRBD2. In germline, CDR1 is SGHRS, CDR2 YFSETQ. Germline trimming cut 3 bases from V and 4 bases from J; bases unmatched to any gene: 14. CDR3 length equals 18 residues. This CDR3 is CASSSTSLLAGGGYEQYF. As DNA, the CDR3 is TGCGCCAGCAGCTCAACTAGCTTACTAGCGGGAGGAGGTTACGAGCAGTACTTC.